These 17 T cell receptor beta chains came from one sample sequenced in a study of blood T cell repertoires in COVID-19. Sequencing was performed with immunoSEQ multiplex PCR; in TCRdb, only in-frame clones are kept and a portion is missing. This sample carries tens of thousands of clones, more than 75% of them seen once, and the ten largest clones take about 1.5%. What was sequenced was peripheral blood. Receptor source: a man aged 50 to 60 with acute or convalescent COVID-19.

J is TRBJ2-2 and V is TRBV9; 10 nucleotides match TRBD1. V lost 3 bases to trimming and J lost 4 bases; unmatched junction nucleotides: 6. Per the germline V gene, CDR1 is SGDLS and CDR2 is YYNGEE. The CDR3 contains 16 residues. CDR3 bases: TGTGCCAGCAGCGGACGACAGGGGGCTACCACCGGGGAGCTGTTTTTT. It codes for CASSGRQGATTGELFF.

The V and J genes are TRBV5-1 and TRBJ2-7, with D possibly TRBD1 on 6 matching bases. The V gene's germline CDR1 is SGHRS and CDR2 YFSETQ. V gave up 5 bases and J gave up 5 bases, with 17 bases separating them. The CDR3 extends over 14 amino acids. The CDR3 sequence is CASSPDRPGDEQYF. Written as DNA, the CDR3 is TGCGCCAGCAGTCCGGACAGACCTGGGGACGAGCAGTACTTC. The full variable domain, completed using reference TRBV5-1 and TRBJ2-7, is KAGVTQTPRYLIKTRGQQVTLSCSPISGHRSVSWYQQTPGQGLQFLFEYFSETQRNKGNFPGRFSGRQFSNSRSEMNVSTLELGDSALYLCASSPDRPGDEQYFGPGTRLTVT.

The chain links TRBV7-2 to TRBJ2-7; 11 bases agree with TRBD1. CDR3 length: 13 residues. V lost 10 bases to trimming and J lost 2 bases; unmatched junction nucleotides: 4. Germline lookup yields CDR1 SGHTA and CDR2 FQGNSA. CDR3 residues: CAIRTGGTYEQYF. The CDR3 DNA reads TGTGCCATTAGGACAGGGGGCACCTACGAGCAGTACTTC.

The chain is built from TRBV12-3 or TRBV12-4 and TRBJ2-1; 7 bases agree with TRBD1. The CDR3 consists of 13 residues. With 6 bases clipped from V and 7 bases from J, the junction kept 6 bases outside the gene matches. As DNA, the CDR3 is TGTGCCAGCAGACAACAGGGGCGGAATGAGCAGTTCTTC. This translates into CASRQQGRNEQFF.

The chain joins TRBV5-8 to TRBJ2-7, with D uncertain. Trimming took 3 bases from V and 7 from J, leaving 11 bases between them. The germline V gene has CDR1 SGHTS and CDR2 YDEGEE. The CDR3 loop spans 12 amino acids. The CDR3 DNA sequence: TGTGCCAGCAGCTCCTGGAGTAGAGAGCAGTACTTC. Its protein is CASSSWSREQYF. The full variable domain, in which reference TRBV5-8 and TRBJ2-7 provide the parts outside the CDR3, is EAGVTQSPTHLIKTRGQQATLRCSPISGHTSVYWYQQALGLGLQFLLWYDEGEERNRGNFPPRFSGRQFPNYSSELNVNALELEDSALYLCASSSWSREQYFGPGTRLTVT.

CDR3 DNA sequence: TGTGCCAGCTCACTAGGAGATAGCAATCAGCCCCAGCATTTT. It encodes CASSLGDSNQPQHF. The V call is TRBV18, the J call TRBJ1-5; D gene unclear. Per the germline V gene, CDR1 is KGHSH and CDR2 is LQKENI. The CDR3 runs to 14 residues. The V end lost 4 bases, the J end lost 0 bases, and 7 bases lay between the germline ends. The full variable domain, its missing parts supplied by reference TRBV18 and TRBJ1-5, is NAGVMQNPRHLVRRRGQEARLRCSPMKGHSHVYWYRQLPEEGLKFMVYLQKENIIDESGMPKERFSAEFPKEGPSILRIQQVVRGDSAAYFCASSLGDSNQPQHFGDGTRLSIL.

The chain couples TRBV7-9 to TRBJ2-7; D is uncertain. Deletions cut 5 bases from V and 3 bases from J, with 8 bases between. The germline V gene has CDR1 SEHNR and CDR2 FQNEAQ (reference sequence). The CDR3 sequence is 12 residues long. The CDR3 DNA reads as TGTGCCAGCAGCCTTAGTAGCTACGAGCAGTACTTC. Its protein product is CASSLSSYEQYF.

The chain employs TRBV4-1 and TRBJ1-5, with 8 bases matching TRBD1. Trimming cost V 4 bases and J 3 bases; bases outside gene matches: 5. CDR1 MGHRA and CDR2 YSYEKL come from the germline V gene. There are 15 residues in the CDR3. The CDR3, as DNA: TGCGCCAGCAGCCTCCGACAGGGGAACAATCAGCCCCAGCATTTT. It specifies CASSLRQGNNQPQHF.

The chain carries TRBV11-3 and TRBJ1-3; TRBD1 aligns across 7 bases. The CDR3 length is 14 residues. V was pared by 4 bases and J by 4 bases, with 4 bases of the junction left unmatched. Per germline, CDR1 SGHNT and CDR2 YENEEA. The CDR3 DNA sequence: TGTGCCAGCAGCTCCGGGACAGTGGGAAACACCATATATTTT. It yields the protein CASSSGTVGNTIYF.

The CDR3 DNA is TGCGCCAGCAGTGGAGTAGGGGTGGTGAACACTGAAGCTTTCTTT. This gives the protein CASSGVGVVNTEAFF. The genes are TRBV10-2 and TRBJ1-1; D might be TRBD1 (5 bases). CDR3 length: 15 amino acids. CDR1 is WSHSY and CDR2 is SAAADI in the germline V gene. Trimming left V 4 bases short and J 0 bases short, with 12 bases between.

The rearrangement links TRBV6-4 to TRBJ2-1; 10 nucleotides agree with TRBD2. Losses at the gene ends were 3 bases for V and 5 bases for J; bases not matched to a gene: 1. The CDR3 consists of 14 residues. Germline V gene sequence: CDR1 MRHNA, CDR2 SNTAGT. CDR3 DNA sequence: TGTGCCAGCAGTGAACTAGCGGGAAACAATGAGCAGTTCTTC. Encoded protein: CASSELAGNNEQFF.

The V and J genes are TRBV24-1 and TRBJ2-1, with TRBD1 identical over 7 bases. This CDR3 spans 14 amino acids. Unmatched junction bases numbered 7, after V lost 5 bases and J lost 7 bases. Per the germline V gene, CDR1 is KGHDR and CDR2 is SFDVKD. CDR3 sequence reads: CATSVTGAGNEQFF. Here the CDR3 DNA reads TGTGCCACCAGTGTCACAGGGGCAGGAAATGAGCAGTTCTTC.

Only a few counts were recorded for this clone. The chain couples TRBV5-4 to TRBJ2-5; 7 bases align to TRBD1. Germline CDR1 reads SGHNT; CDR2 reads YYREEE (reference sequence). Trimming took 4 bases from V and 2 from J; bases not matched to a gene: 8. This CDR3 is 15 amino acids long. DNA for the CDR3: TGTGCCAGCAGCGGACGGACAGGTCTACAAGAGACCCAGTACTTC. This codes for CASSGRTGLQETQYF. The complete variable domain, with remaining parts taken from reference TRBV5-4 and TRBJ2-5, reads ETGVTQSPTHLIKTRGQQVTLRCSSQSGHNTVSWYQQALGQGPQFIFQYYREEENGRGNFPPRFSGLQFPNYSSELNVNALELDDSALYLCASSGRTGLQETQYFGPGTRLLVL.

The chain has TRBV12-3 or TRBV12-4 and TRBJ1-1, with D hard to call. V shed 2 bases and J shed 3 bases, with 7 bases lying between them. The CDR3 loop spans 13 amino acids. In nucleotides, the CDR3 is TGTGCCAGCAGTTTACAGAGCGACACTGAAGCTTTCTTT. Translation: CASSLQSDTEAFF.

V usage is TRBV7-2 and J usage is TRBJ2-7; 9 nucleotides match TRBD1. V was pared by 6 bases and J by 2 bases, with 8 bases of the junction left unmatched. Per germline, CDR1 SGHTA and CDR2 FQGNSA. The CDR3 spans 15 residues. Here the CDR3 reads CASRLLNRGPYEQYF. In DNA form, the CDR3 reads TGTGCCAGCAGGCTGCTTAACAGGGGGCCCTACGAGCAGTACTTC.

The V gene is TRBV7-9, the J gene TRBJ2-7; a possible D gene is TRBD2 (5 bases). V lost 5 bases and J lost 1, with 21 bases in between. Germline CDR1 is SEHNR and CDR2 is FQNEAQ (reference sequence). The CDR3 covers 17 residues. DNA of the CDR3: TGTGCCAGCAGCCCTTACGGGATTGATGTCAGATCCTACGAGCAGTACGTC. This codes for CASSPYGIDVRSYEQYV.

The chain is built from TRBV6-4 and TRBJ2-3; 10 bases agree with TRBD2. CDR3 length: 15 residues. The germline gives CDR1 MRHNA, CDR2 SNTAGT. V lost 4 bases to trimming and J lost 5 bases; unmatched junction nucleotides: 6. The CDR3 here is CASSARLAGIDTQYF. In DNA, the CDR3 is TGTGCCAGCAGTGCCAGACTAGCGGGTATAGATACGCAGTATTTT.